One sample yielded the 10 T cell receptor beta chains listed below, sequenced in a study of control samples from healthy donors and cancer patients. Clones were sequenced by immunoSEQ multiplex PCR, and TCRdb holds only the in-frame ones, with some missing. This sample yields under 450,000 clones, of which 80% to 95% are seen a single time; 6% to 7% belongs to the top ten. Sequencing used PBMCs. These TCRs come from a man between 40 and 49 years old with head and neck cancer.

This chain links TRBV4-2 with TRBJ1-2, with 7 bases fitting TRBD1. CDR1 and CDR2 (germline): LGHNA, YNFKEQ. With 1 base clipped from V and 0 bases from J, the junction kept 11 bases outside the gene matches. CDR3 length: 18 residues. The CDR3 here is CASSQAWGGQVSNYGYTF. For the CDR3, the DNA is TGTGCCAGCAGCCAAGCGTGGGGCGGACAGGTATCTAACTATGGCTACACCTTC.

The chain combines TRBV4-2 with TRBJ1-4; unclear D gene. The CDR3 sequence is 16 residues long. Germline CDR1 is LGHNA and CDR2 is YNFKEQ. V was shortened by 6 bases and J by 4 bases, with 18 bases between the two germline ends. The CDR3 sequence: CASRPAGSTHNEKLFF. DNA for the CDR3: TGTGCCAGCAGGCCTGCTGGGAGTACTCATAATGAAAAACTGTTTTTT.

This clone has a handful of counts. Compared with germline, one end of the junction differs, possibly owing to a read error. This chain connects TRBV24-1 to TRBJ1-5, with a weak D call TRBD1 (6 bases). This CDR3 has 15 amino acids. Germline assignment: CDR1 KGHDR and CDR2 SFDVKD. DNA of the CDR3: TGTGCCCCCAGGACAGTAAGAAATAGCAATCAGCCCCAGCATTTT. Its protein product is CAPRTVRNSNQPQHF.

This clone occurred once. The chain links TRBV28 to TRBJ2-3; 15 bases fit TRBD2. Germline CDR1 and CDR2: MDHEN and SYDVKM. The CDR3 is 17 residues long. J gave up 0 bases and V 8 bases, and 6 bases lay outside the gene matches. CDR3 sequence (DNA): TGTGCCAGCTGGGGACTAGCGGGAGGTAGGAGCACAGATACGCAGTATTTT. Its translation: CASWGLAGGRSTDTQYF.

The CDR3 protein is CASSSPRLAENIQYF. The CDR3 DNA is TGTGCCAGTTCCTCACCAAGGCTAGCGGAAAACATTCAGTACTTC. This sequence joins TRBV19 and TRBJ2-4; TRBD2 matches 7 bases. In germline, CDR1 is LNHDA, CDR2 SQIVND (reference sequence). This CDR3 has 15 amino acids. Trimming cost V 8 bases and J 5 bases; bases outside gene matches: 12.

The chain carries TRBV5-5 and TRBJ2-1; D gene uncertain. V dropped 4 bases and J dropped 3 bases, with 14 bases sitting between them. The germline V gene has CDR1 SGHKS and CDR2 YYEKEE (reference sequence). The CDR3 has 15 residues. CDR3 in amino acids: CASSMTGSYYNEQFF. For the CDR3, the DNA is TGTGCCAGCAGCATGACGGGCTCCTACTACAATGAGCAGTTCTTC. The variable domain in full, completed from reference TRBV5-5 and TRBJ2-1, reads DAGVTQSPTHLIKTRGQQVTLRCSPISGHKSVSWYQQVLGQGPQFIFQYYEKEERGRGNFPDRFSARQFPNYSSELNVNALLLGDSALYLCASSMTGSYYNEQFFGPGTRLTVL.

This chain uses TRBV30 with TRBJ1-2; D might be TRBD1 (6 bases). Germline values: CDR1 GTSNPN, CDR2 SVGIG (reference sequence). The V gene lost 3 bases and the J gene lost 4 bases, with 18 bases spanning the gap. This CDR3 contains 15 residues. CDR3 nucleotide sequence: TGTGCCTGGAGCCGTCTTGTAGGACAGAGCTATGGCTACACCTTC. Encoded protein: CAWSRLVGQSYGYTF.

This clone was detected only once. The chain couples TRBV18 to TRBJ1-5; maybe TRBD1 (6 bases). The CDR3 is 16 residues long. CDR1 KGHSH and CDR2 LQKENI come from the germline V gene. Trimming took off 5 bases at V and 4 bases at J, with 18 bases between the two ends. This chain's CDR3 is CASSDIGETGNQPQHF. The CDR3 nucleotides read TGTGCCAGCTCAGACATAGGGGAGACAGGAAATCAGCCCCAGCATTTT.

V usage is TRBV5-1 and J usage is TRBJ2-7, with D possibly matching TRBD1 (6 bases). CDR1 and CDR2 from the germline V gene are SGHRS and YFSETQ. This CDR3 contains 12 residues. V was clipped by 4 bases and J by 5 bases, with 10 bases between them. The CDR3 nucleotides read TGCGCCAGCAGCCGACAGGCCAACGAGCAGTACTTC. It translates to CASSRQANEQYF. The full variable domain, with the rest looked up from reference TRBV5-1 and TRBJ2-7, is KAGVTQTPRYLIKTRGQQVTLSCSPISGHRSVSWYQQTPGQGLQFLFEYFSETQRNKGNFPGRFSGRQFSNSRSEMNVSTLELGDSALYLCASSRQANEQYFGPGTRLTVT.

The V and J genes are TRBV5-4 and TRBJ2-3; perhaps D is TRBD1 or TRBD2 (5 bases each). This CDR3 region has 13 residues. V gave up 3 bases and J gave up 6 bases, with 11 bases separating them. Germline V gene lookup returns CDR1 SGHNT and CDR2 YYREEE (reference sequence). The DNA for the CDR3 is TGTGCCAGCAGCTCCATCGGGGCGGATACGCAGTATTTT. Its protein is CASSSIGADTQYF.